Listed here are 8 T cell receptor beta chains from one sample, sequenced in a study of T cell responses to AZD1222 COVID-19 vaccine. Clones were sequenced by immunoSEQ multiplex PCR, and TCRdb holds only the in-frame ones, with some missing. The table lists over 100,000 clones, approximately 90% of them singletons. This material consisted of peripheral blood, taken on day 0 of AZD1222 vaccination. These TCRs come from an adult in good health.

The chain has TRBV9 and TRBJ1-1, with 10 bases aligning to TRBD1. The CDR3 covers 15 residues. Trimming took 3 bases from V and 3 from J; bases not matched to a gene: 5. Germline lookup yields CDR1 SGDLS and CDR2 YYNGEE. The CDR3 DNA is TGTGCCAGCAGCGGACAGGGGGCTGTGGACACTGAAGCTTTCTTT. Translated, it gives CASSGQGAVDTEAFF.

V usage is TRBV5-6 and J usage is TRBJ1-1; 9 nucleotides match TRBD1. This CDR3 is built from 17 residues. The germline CDR1 and CDR2 sequences are SGHDT and YYEEEE. J gave up 2 bases and V 1 base, and 9 bases lay outside the gene matches. Here the CDR3 reads CASSLTGGRAINTEAFF. CDR3 sequence (DNA): TGTGCCAGCAGCTTGACAGGGGGCCGCGCGATCAACACTGAAGCTTTCTTT.

The chain carries TRBV5-1 and TRBJ2-3, with D perhaps TRBD2 (6 bases). There are 14 residues in the CDR3. Germline V CDR1 and CDR2: SGHRS, YFSETQ. V gave up 5 bases and J gave up 4 bases, with 14 bases separating them. CDR3 in amino acids: CASRRQEGSDTQYF. The CDR3 bases are TGCGCCAGCAGACGTCAGGAGGGGTCAGATACGCAGTATTTT.

This clone came up a few times. The chain carries TRBV4-3 and TRBJ1-3; TRBD1 might be the D (5 bases). The germline V gene encodes CDR1 LGHNA and CDR2 YSLEER. The length of the CDR3 is 16 residues. With 0 bases removed from V and 2 bases from J, the gap between germline ends came to 11 bases. In DNA form, the CDR3 reads TGCGCCAGCAGCCAAGATGTGGCGGGGGCTGGAAACACCATATATTTT. Protein: CASSQDVAGAGNTIYF.

This clone was seen just once. The V and J genes are TRBV30 and TRBJ2-7; D is possibly TRBD1 (5 bases). Germline loops: CDR1 GTSNPN, CDR2 SVGIG (reference sequence). The CDR3 has 15 amino acids. Trimming took 8 bases from V and 3 from J, leaving 23 bases between them. CDR3 nucleotide sequence: TGTGCCGCCAAAGCCGTGGGAACAGGCGTCTACGAGCAGTACTTC. Its translation: CAAKAVGTGVYEQYF.

V usage is TRBV4-3 and J usage is TRBJ2-7; D remains ambiguous. CDR1 and CDR2 from the germline V gene are LGHNA and YSLEER. The CDR3 runs 14 residues. V dropped 5 bases and J dropped 1 base, with 12 bases sitting between them. Written as DNA, the CDR3 is TGCGCCAGCAGCTTGTCGTCGCTGTCCTACGAGCAGTACTTC. This translates into CASSLSSLSYEQYF.

This chain links TRBV12-3 or TRBV12-4 with TRBJ1-1; no clear D. The length of the CDR3 is 13 residues. The V end was cut by 3 bases, the J end by 1 base, with 6 bases between. The CDR3 DNA is TGTGCCAGCAGTTTTAACGGGAACACTGAAGCTTTCTTT. This codes for CASSFNGNTEAFF.

In the case of this clone: Within the sample, other DNA sequences also encode this same CDR3. The chain combines TRBV4-3 with TRBJ1-4, with D possibly matching TRBD1 (6 bases). CDR1 is LGHNA and CDR2 is YSLEER in the germline V gene. V shed 0 bases and J shed 7 bases, with 12 bases lying between them. This CDR3 has 15 residues. The CDR3 spells CASSQDSGAREKLFF. The CDR3 DNA is TGCGCCAGCAGCCAAGATTCAGGGGCTCGTGAAAAACTGTTTTTT.